One and the same sample provided the 2 T cell receptor beta chains below, sequenced in a study of T-cell reconstitution after alpha-beta-depleted transplantation in children. Unique molecular identifiers featured in how the TCRbeta library was prepared. In TCRdb, the PCR reads were re-called with MiXCR into one record per CDR3 protein. The data show a few thousand distinct CDR3 sequences, about a quarter seen once. Here the sequenced sample was PBMCs, mostly from graft donor cells, taken 60 days after TCRalphabeta/CD19-depleted stem cell transplant. All receptors derive from a male patient aged 2-15 years who had a stem cell transplant for acute lymphoblastic leukemia, so the T cells may come from the graft donor.

By share of the sample, this clonotype is medium-sized. The chain is built from TRBV7-9 and TRBJ2-5; D is possibly TRBD2 (6 bases). CDR1 and CDR2 (germline): SEHNR, FQNEAQ (reference sequence). CDR3 length: 14 amino acids. The V and J ends lost 4 bases and 5 bases respectively, with 14 bases between them. The CDR3 coding sequence is TGTGCCAGCAGCTCGGGACTCCGCAAGGAGACCCAGTACTTC. This codes for CASSSGLRKETQYF.

This clonotype was seen at least ten times. The CDR3 sequence is CASSLLPSGNGETQYF. CDR3 bases: TGTGCCAGCAGTTTATTGCCTAGCGGGAATGGAGAGACCCAGTACTTC. This sequence joins TRBV28 and TRBJ2-5; TRBD2 agrees at 9 bases. The CDR3 length is 16 residues. Germline-derived CDR1 and CDR2 are MDHEN and SYDVKM. J lost 4 bases, V lost 1 base, and 7 bases had no gene match.